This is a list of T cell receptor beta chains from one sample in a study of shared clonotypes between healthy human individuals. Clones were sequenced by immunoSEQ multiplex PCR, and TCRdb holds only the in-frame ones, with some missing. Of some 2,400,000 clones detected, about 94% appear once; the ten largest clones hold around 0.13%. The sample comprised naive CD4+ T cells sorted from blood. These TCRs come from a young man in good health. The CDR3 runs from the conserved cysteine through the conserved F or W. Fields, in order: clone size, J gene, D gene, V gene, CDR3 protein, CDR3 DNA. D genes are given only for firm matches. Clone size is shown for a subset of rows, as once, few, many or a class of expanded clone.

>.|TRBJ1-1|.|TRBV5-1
CASRQDRTNTEAFF
TGCGCCAGCAGGCAAGACAGGACGAACACTGAAGCTTTCTTT
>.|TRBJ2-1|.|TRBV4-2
CASSQGTIDEQFF
TGTGCCAGCAGCCAAGGGACCATCGATGAGCAGTTCTTC
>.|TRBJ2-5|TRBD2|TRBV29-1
CSVDLWGGLYISQETQYF
TGCAGCGTTGATCTTTGGGGGGGTTTGTATATTAGCCAAGAGACCCAGTACTTC
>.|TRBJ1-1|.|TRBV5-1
CASSLLRAQSTEAFF
TGCGCCAGCAGCTTACTCCGGGCCCAGAGTACTGAAGCTTTCTTT
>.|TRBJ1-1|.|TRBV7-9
CASSRTLERGTEAFF
TGTGCCAGCAGCAGGACCCTGGAAAGGGGCACTGAAGCTTTCTTT
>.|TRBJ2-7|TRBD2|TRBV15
CATSRDRGGIYEQYF
TGTGCCACCAGCAGAGATCGGGGGGGAATCTACGAGCAGTACTTC
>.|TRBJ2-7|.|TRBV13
CASSPLGGRKPYEQYF
TGTGCCAGCAGCCCCCTAGGGGGGAGAAAGCCCTACGAGCAGTACTTC
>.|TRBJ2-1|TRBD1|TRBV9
CASSPFGQGSYNEQFF
TGTGCCAGCAGCCCTTTTGGACAGGGGTCCTACAATGAGCAGTTCTTC
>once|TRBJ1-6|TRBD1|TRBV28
CASSSQGGSSPLHF
TGTGCCAGCAGTTCCCAGGGGGGAAGTTCACCCCTCCACTTT
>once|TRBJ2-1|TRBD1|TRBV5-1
CASSRSQGAYNEQFF
TGCGCCAGCAGCCGCTCCCAGGGGGCATACAATGAGCAGTTCTTC
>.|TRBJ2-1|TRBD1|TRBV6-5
CASRQGAGEQFF
TGTGCCAGCAGACAGGGGGCGGGGGAGCAGTTCTTC
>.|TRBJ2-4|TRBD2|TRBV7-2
CASSLERGAKNIQYF
TGTGCCAGCAGCTTAGAGCGGGGGGCCAAAAACATTCAGTACTTC
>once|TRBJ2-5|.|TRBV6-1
CASRQTLKETQYF
TGTGCCAGCAGACAAACCCTGAAAGAGACCCAGTACTTC
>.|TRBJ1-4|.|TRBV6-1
CASSVGNPTTNEKLFF
TGTGCCAGCAGTGTGGGCAATCCGACAACTAATGAAAAACTGTTTTTT
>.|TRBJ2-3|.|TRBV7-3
CASSLGVSRDTQYF
TGTGCCAGCAGCCTAGGGGTCTCCCGCGATACGCAGTATTTT
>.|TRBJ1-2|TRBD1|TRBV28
CASSLYTLGTGARYGYTF
TGTGCCAGCAGTTTATACACTCTCGGGACAGGGGCTAGATATGGCTACACCTTC
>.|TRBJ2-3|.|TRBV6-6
CASTRGGGTDTQYF
TGTGCCAGCACCAGGGGAGGGGGCACAGATACGCAGTATTTT
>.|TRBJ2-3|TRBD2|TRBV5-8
CASSLWGLADTDTQYF
TGTGCCAGCAGCTTGTGGGGACTAGCGGACACAGATACGCAGTATTTT
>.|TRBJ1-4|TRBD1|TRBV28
CASSSRTGWANEKLFF
TGTGCCAGCAGTTCCAGGACAGGATGGGCTAATGAAAAACTGTTTTTT
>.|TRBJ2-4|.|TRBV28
CASSLVGTGQNIQYF
TGTGCCAGCAGTTTAGTGGGAACAGGGCAAAACATTCAGTACTTC
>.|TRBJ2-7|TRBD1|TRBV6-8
CASSWRQGAYEQYF
TGTGCCAGCAGTTGGAGACAGGGGGCCTACGAGCAGTACTTC
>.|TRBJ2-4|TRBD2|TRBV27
CASSVEGGGANIQYF
TGTGCCAGCAGTGTGGAGGGCGGGGGGGCCAACATTCAGTACTTC
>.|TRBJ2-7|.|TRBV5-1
CASRRESEQYF
TGCGCCAGCCGACGGGAGTCCGAGCAGTACTTC
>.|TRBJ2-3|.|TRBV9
CASSVAAGAGDTQYF
TGTGCCAGCAGCGTAGCGGCAGGGGCGGGAGATACGCAGTATTTT
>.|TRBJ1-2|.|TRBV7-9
CASSARTVSLSYTF
TGTGCCAGCAGCGCCCGGACAGTATCCCTTAGCTACACCTTC
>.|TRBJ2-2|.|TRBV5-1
CASRDPNTGELFF
TGCGCCAGCAGGGATCCGAACACCGGGGAGCTGTTTTTT
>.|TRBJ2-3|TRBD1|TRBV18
CASSPAGTGSIDTQYF
TGTGCCAGCTCACCCGCCGGGACAGGGTCGATAGATACGCAGTATTTT
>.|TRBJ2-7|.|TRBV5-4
CASSLVGTPSYEQYF
TGTGCCAGCAGCTTGGTAGGAACCCCCTCCTACGAGCAGTACTTC
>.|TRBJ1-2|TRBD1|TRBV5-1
CASSQGQGQGYTF
TGCGCCAGCAGCCAGGGACAGGGCCAAGGCTACACCTTC
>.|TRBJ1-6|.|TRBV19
CASRGAGDSPLHF
TGTGCCAGTAGAGGGGCGGGGGATTCACCCCTCCACTTT
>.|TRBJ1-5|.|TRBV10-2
CASDVASNQPQHF
TGCGCCAGCGACGTGGCTAGCAATCAGCCCCAGCATTTT
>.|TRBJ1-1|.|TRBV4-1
CASSFRGSDTEAFF
TGCGCCAGCAGCTTCAGGGGTTCCGACACTGAAGCTTTCTTT
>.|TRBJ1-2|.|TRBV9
CASSVDQGTNYGYTF
TGTGCCAGCAGCGTAGACCAGGGGACCAACTATGGCTACACCTTC
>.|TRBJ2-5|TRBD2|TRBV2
CASHLLAGARETQYF
TGTGCCAGCCACCTACTAGCGGGAGCCAGGGAGACCCAGTACTTC
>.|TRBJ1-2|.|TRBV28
CASSDRQGFRGYTF
TGTGCCAGCAGTGATCGCCAGGGCTTTCGTGGCTACACCTTC
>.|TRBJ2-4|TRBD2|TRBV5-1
CASSEGLAGLNIQYF
TGCGCCAGCAGCGAGGGACTAGCGGGACTAAACATTCAGTACTTC
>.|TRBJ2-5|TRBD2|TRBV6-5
CASSGLAGGEETQYF
TGTGCCAGCAGCGGACTAGCGGGGGGGGAAGAGACCCAGTACTTC
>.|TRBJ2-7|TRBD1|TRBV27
CASSSGQGTNEQYF
TGTGCCAGCAGTTCGGGACAGGGGACCAACGAGCAGTACTTC
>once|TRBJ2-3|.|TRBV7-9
CASSFGGSPSTDTQYF
TGTGCCAGCAGCTTCGGAGGGAGCCCTAGCACAGATACGCAGTATTTT
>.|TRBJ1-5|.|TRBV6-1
CASSEDGSTGVYSNQPQHF
TGTGCCAGCAGTGAAGACGGATCAACCGGGGTTTATAGCAATCAGCCCCAGCATTTT
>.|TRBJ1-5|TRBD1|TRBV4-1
CASSQETGTVNQPQHF
TGCGCCAGCAGCCAAGAAACGGGGACAGTCAATCAGCCCCAGCATTTT
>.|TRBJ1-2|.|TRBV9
CASSARSGPLEGYTF
TGTGCCAGCAGCGCGAGATCCGGGCCCCTTGAGGGCTACACCTTC
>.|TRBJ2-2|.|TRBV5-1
CASSLVGGSSTGELFF
TGCGCCAGCAGCTTGGTGGGCGGCTCGAGCACCGGGGAGCTGTTTTTT